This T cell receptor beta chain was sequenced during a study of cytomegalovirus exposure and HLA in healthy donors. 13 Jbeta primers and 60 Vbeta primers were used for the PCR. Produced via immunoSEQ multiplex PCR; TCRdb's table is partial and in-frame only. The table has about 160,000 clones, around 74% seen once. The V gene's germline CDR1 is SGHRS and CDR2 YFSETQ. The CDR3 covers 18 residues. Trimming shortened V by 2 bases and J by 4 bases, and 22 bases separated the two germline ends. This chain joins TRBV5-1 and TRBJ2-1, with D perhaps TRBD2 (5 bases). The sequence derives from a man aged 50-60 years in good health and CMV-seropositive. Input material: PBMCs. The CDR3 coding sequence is TGCGCCAGCAGCTTCCCTAATGAGTCGGGCGGGCTATACAATGAGCAGTTCTTC. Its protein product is CASSFPNESGGLYNEQFF.